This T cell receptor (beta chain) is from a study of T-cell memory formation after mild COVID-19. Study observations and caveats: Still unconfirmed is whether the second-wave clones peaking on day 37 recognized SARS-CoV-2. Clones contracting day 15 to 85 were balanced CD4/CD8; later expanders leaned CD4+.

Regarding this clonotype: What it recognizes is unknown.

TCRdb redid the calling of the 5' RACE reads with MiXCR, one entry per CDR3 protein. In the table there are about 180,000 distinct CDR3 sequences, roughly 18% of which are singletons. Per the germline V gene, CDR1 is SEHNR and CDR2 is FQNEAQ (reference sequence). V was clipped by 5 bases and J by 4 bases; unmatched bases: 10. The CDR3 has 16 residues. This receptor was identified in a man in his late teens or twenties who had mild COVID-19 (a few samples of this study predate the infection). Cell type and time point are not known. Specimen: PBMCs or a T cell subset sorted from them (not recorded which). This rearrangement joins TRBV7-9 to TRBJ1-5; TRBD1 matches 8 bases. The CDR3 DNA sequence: TGTGCCAGCAGCCTAGTGGACAGGGTAGGAAATCAGCCCCAGCATTTT. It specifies CASSLVDRVGNQPQHF.